This passage covers 8 T cell receptor beta chains from one sample sequenced in a study of CD8 T cells in ankylosing spondylitis. The study's findings and limits: Made up of about eight highly homologous variants, a TCR beta motif appeared characteristic of ankylosing spondylitis blood.

Via MiXCR, TCRdb re-called the 5' RACE reads, giving one row per CDR3 protein. The sample contains hundreds of thousands of distinct CDR3 sequences, 9.5% to 15% of which appear only once. Antigens for these TCRs are unknown. Sequenced sample: blood, either unsorted or a sorted T cell fraction (not recorded which). These receptors all come from a male donor with ankylosing spondylitis.

The chain is built from TRBV12-3 or TRBV12-4 and TRBJ2-7; no firm D call. V lost 2 bases and J lost 5, with 10 bases in between. The length of the CDR3 is 13 residues. CDR3 DNA sequence: TGTGCCAGCAGTTTAATCTTTTTCGACGAGCAGTACTTC. Protein product: CASSLIFFDEQYF.

V usage is TRBV29-1 and J usage is TRBJ1-1; possible D gene TRBD1, 6 bases. Germline V CDR1 and CDR2: SQVTM, ANQGSEA. V was trimmed by 0 bases and J by 5 bases, leaving 10 bases between them. CDR3 size: 13 residues. The chain's CDR3 is CSVEERGGTEAFF. CDR3 DNA sequence: TGCAGCGTTGAAGAACGAGGGGGAACTGAAGCTTTCTTT.

This rearrangement joins TRBV10-3 to TRBJ2-3, with 8 positions matching TRBD2. Germline V CDR1 and CDR2: ENHRY, SYGVKD. V dropped 5 bases and J dropped 2; count of bases not matched to a gene: 6. The CDR3 has 15 residues. CDR3 sequence (DNA): TGTGCCATCAGTCCGGTCGGGGGGGACACAGATACGCAGTATTTT. It is translated as CAISPVGGDTDTQYF.

This clonotype was seen many times. The CDR3 spells CASSFGLAEETQYF. The CDR3 DNA follows: TGTGCCAGCAGCTTTGGACTAGCGGAAGAGACCCAGTACTTC. The gene calls are TRBV7-9 and TRBJ2-5, with 10 bases fitting TRBD2. J gave up 3 bases and V 3 bases, and 1 base lay outside the gene matches. CDR3 length equals 14 residues. Looked up from germline, CDR1 is SEHNR and CDR2 is FQNEAQ (reference sequence).

This sequence joins TRBV5-1 and TRBJ2-5; D not certain. The CDR3 has 13 residues. The ends were cut back, 5 bases at V and 1 base at J, with 9 bases in the middle. CDR1 is SGHRS and CDR2 is YFSETQ in the germline V gene. As DNA, the CDR3 is TGCGCCAGCAGAGGGCGGCCCCAAGAGACCCAGTACTTC. The encoded protein is CASRGRPQETQYF.

This clonotype came up a few times. The chain carries TRBV5-1 and TRBJ1-1; D gene unclear. The ends were cut back, 3 bases at V and 6 bases at J, with 9 bases in the middle. Germline values: CDR1 SGHRS, CDR2 YFSETQ. The CDR3 has 12 residues. The CDR3 here is CASSSSNAEAFF. The CDR3, as DNA: TGCGCCAGCAGCTCTAGTAACGCTGAAGCTTTCTTT.

The V gene is TRBV19, the J gene TRBJ2-2, with TRBD2 matching 10 bases. The CDR3 loop spans 17 amino acids. CDR1 is LNHDA and CDR2 is SQIVND in the germline V gene (reference sequence). Germline trimming cut 6 bases from V and 1 base from J; bases unmatched to any gene: 8. This CDR3 is CASRPQTSGKNTGELFF. The CDR3 bases are TGTGCCAGTAGACCACAAACTAGCGGGAAGAACACCGGGGAGCTGTTTTTT.

This clonotype was counted only a few times. The chain is built from TRBV2 and TRBJ1-5; D not certain. The V end was cut by 2 bases, the J end by 4 bases, with 6 bases between. CDR3 length equals 13 residues. Germline CDR1 SNHLY, CDR2 FYNNEI. The CDR3 coding sequence is TGTGCCAGCAGTGAAATAAGGAATCAGCCCCAGCATTTT. Encoded protein: CASSEIRNQPQHF.